Listed below are T cell receptor beta chains from one sample, sequenced in a study of post-analysis software for immune sequencing data. One entry per CDR3 protein, called by TCRdb with MiXCR from the PCR reads. This table holds approximately 730,000 distinct CDR3 sequences, around 45% found once. Input material: blood. These receptors came from a girl aged 10 to 17 with multiple sclerosis. The CDR3 runs from the conserved cysteine through the conserved F or W. A D gene is named only where the DNA matches it firmly. Some rows have no size entry. The others give once, few or many, or a class for an expanded clone.

D gene | clone size | J gene | V gene | CDR3 DNA | CDR3 protein
TRBD1 | NA | TRBJ1-2 | TRBV6-6 | TGTGCCAGCAGTTACAACTCGGGACAGGACTATGGCTACACCTTC | CASSYNSGQDYGYTF
TRBD2 | many | TRBJ2-1 | TRBV12-3/TRBV12-4 | TGTGCCAGCAGGGGGGGACTAGCGAAACCCTACAATGAGCAGTTCTTC | CASRGGLAKPYNEQFF
TRBD2 | few | TRBJ2-5 | TRBV7-2 | TGTGCCAGCAGCCCTAGCGGGAGGAAAGAGACCCAGTACTTC | CASSPSGRKETQYF
NA | NA | TRBJ2-3 | TRBV18 | TGTGCCAGCTCACCATCTTTGGGAGGTGGCACAGATACGCAGTATTTT | CASSPSLGGGTDTQYF
NA | NA | TRBJ2-3 | TRBV13 | TGTGCCAGCAGCTTACGATCACAAGAGTTTACCGCTTCACCCAATACGCAGTATTTT | CASSLRSQEFTASPNTQYF
NA | NA | TRBJ1-2 | TRBV6-6 | TGTGCCAGCAGTGTGGTTACCCAGGTTGACTATGGCTACACCTTC | CASSVVTQVDYGYTF
NA | many | TRBJ1-2 | TRBV28 | TGTGCCAGCAGTTTAGGGAATGGCTACACCTTC | CASSLGNGYTF
NA | NA | TRBJ2-7 | TRBV20-1 | TGCAGTGCAACGGACAGAGACTACGAGCAGTACTTC | CSATDRDYEQYF
TRBD2 | NA | TRBJ2-1 | TRBV7-2 | TGTGCCAGCAGCTTAGGCCCGGGACTAGGAAGCGATGAGCAGTTCTTC | CASSLGPGLGSDEQFF
TRBD1 | NA | TRBJ1-2 | TRBV12-3/TRBV12-4 | TGTGCCAGCAGATCGACAGGGCGGAACTATGGCTACACCTTC | CASRSTGRNYGYTF
NA | few | TRBJ2-1 | TRBV12-3/TRBV12-4 | TGTGCCAGCAGCCCCGTCCAGGCAAGCTCCTACAATGAGCAGTTCTTC | CASSPVQASSYNEQFF
NA | NA | TRBJ1-4 | TRBV29-1 | TGCAGCGTGGGACGGGCGGGGGAAAAACTGTTTTTT | CSVGRAGEKLFF
TRBD2 | NA | TRBJ2-3 | TRBV20-1 | TGCAGTGCTAGAGGGTTCCAGCGGGACGGGCGGGGTACGCAGTATTTT | CSARGFQRDGRGTQYF
TRBD1 | once | TRBJ1-1 | TRBV7-8 | TGTGCCAGCAGCTTATTCATCGGACAGGGGTCCACTGAAGCTTTCTTT | CASSLFIGQGSTEAFF
NA | few | TRBJ2-7 | TRBV6-6 | TGTGCCAGCAGTTACGGTGTTAGAAATGGCGAGCAGTACTTC | CASSYGVRNGEQYF
TRBD2 | NA | TRBJ2-7 | TRBV29-1 | TGCAGCGTTGCTAGCGGGCGATCCTACAATGAGCAGTACTTC | CSVASGRSYNEQYF
TRBD2 | few | TRBJ2-5 | TRBV20-1 | TGCAGTGCTAGAGAAGTGACTAGCGGGAATCAAGAGACCCAGTACTTC | CSAREVTSGNQETQYF
TRBD2 | few | TRBJ2-1 | TRBV4-3 | TGCGCCAGCAGCCAAGAGCGGGAGAGTAACAATGAGCAGTTCTTC | CASSQERESNNEQFF
NA | NA | TRBJ2-3 | TRBV7-3 | TGTGCCAGCAGCTTAACTAGCGTTTACACAGATACGCAGTATTTT | CASSLTSVYTDTQYF
NA | few | TRBJ2-7 | TRBV28 | TGTGCCAGCAGTCCCCCCGACAGGTTAGGGCAGTACTTC | CASSPPDRLGQYF
TRBD2 | NA | TRBJ2-7 | TRBV7-2 | TGTGCCAGCAGCTTAGGCGGGAGCTCCGAGCAGTACTTC | CASSLGGSSEQYF
TRBD2 | few | TRBJ2-1 | TRBV10-3 | TGTGCCATCAGTGAGTTAAGAGGACTAGCGGGGGATGAGCAGTTCTTC | CAISELRGLAGDEQFF
TRBD2 | NA | TRBJ2-5 | TRBV5-6 | TGTGCCAGCAGCTTGCTGCCTAGCGGAGACCAAGAGACCCAGTACTTC | CASSLLPSGDQETQYF
TRBD2 | few | TRBJ2-3 | TRBV7-2 | TGTGCCAGCATCTCGGGACTAGCGGCTTCCACAGATACGCAGTATTTT | CASISGLAASTDTQYF
NA | NA | TRBJ2-1 | TRBV29-1 | NA | CSVGPGTSEFF
TRBD2 | NA | TRBJ2-5 | TRBV28 | TGTGCCAGCAGGGAGCGGGGGTTGGAGACCCAGTACTTC | CASRERGLETQYF
NA | few | TRBJ2-7 | TRBV12-3/TRBV12-4 | TGTGCCAGCAGTGATTTGACAGGAACCTACGAGCAGTACTTC | CASSDLTGTYEQYF
TRBD2 | few | TRBJ2-7 | TRBV4-1 | TGCGCCAGCAGCCACAGCGGGACCCCCTACGAGCAGTACTTC | CASSHSGTPYEQYF
NA | NA | TRBJ2-7 | TRBV20-1 | TGCAGTGGCGAACCGGGATCTCAATACGAGCAGTACTTC | CSGEPGSQYEQYF
NA | few | TRBJ2-2 | TRBV20-1 | TGCAGTGCCAGAAAGGCGTCCACCGGGGAGCTGTTTTTT | CSARKASTGELFF
TRBD1 | NA | TRBJ2-7 | TRBV15 | TGTGCCACCAGCAGGACAGGGTCCTCCTACGAGCAGTACTTC | CATSRTGSSYEQYF
TRBD2 | NA | TRBJ2-1 | TRBV20-1 | TGCAGTGCTAGAATTCTACGTACTAGCGTCAATGAGCAGTTCTTC | CSARILRTSVNEQFF
TRBD1 | few | TRBJ2-5 | TRBV29-1 | TGCAGCGTCCTACAGGGGACACGAGAGACCCAGTACTTC | CSVLQGTRETQYF
NA | once | TRBJ2-3 | TRBV24-1 | TGTGCCACCAAACACACAGATACGCAGTATTTT | CATKHTDTQYF
NA | NA | TRBJ1-1 | TRBV30 | TGTGCCGCAGGGGTCAGGGCCACTGAAGCTTTCTTT | CAAGVRATEAFF
TRBD1 | NA | TRBJ1-2 | TRBV7-3 | TGTGCCAACAGCCTCGACAGGGGGCATGGCTACACCTTC | CANSLDRGHGYTF
NA | NA | TRBJ2-7 | TRBV28 | TGTGCCAGCAGTTCATCTTCAGGTAATCTCTACGAGCAGTACTTC | CASSSSSGNLYEQYF
TRBD2 | NA | TRBJ2-7 | TRBV6-6 | TGTGCCAGCAGTTACTCGAGCGGGAGGGTTGGCGAGCAGTACTTC | CASSYSSGRVGEQYF
TRBD2 | NA | TRBJ2-1 | TRBV28 | TGTGCCAGCACCCTTACTAGCGGGAGCCAGGAGCAGTTCTTC | CASTLTSGSQEQFF
TRBD2 | NA | TRBJ2-1 | TRBV7-2 | TGTGCCAGCAGCCACGCTGGGACTAGCGGGAGAAATGAGCAGTTCTTC | CASSHAGTSGRNEQFF
TRBD1 | NA | TRBJ2-1 | TRBV11-1 | TGTGCCAGCAGCCCCCGGGACAGGGCTAGGAGCTCCTACAATGAGCAGTTCTTC | CASSPRDRARSSYNEQFF
NA | NA | TRBJ1-4 | TRBV20-1 | TGCAGTGGGACGTCCGCAGGTGGAGAAAAACTGTTTTTT | CSGTSAGGEKLFF
NA | few | TRBJ2-7 | TRBV5-1 | TGCGCCAGCAGCTCCCTCGGACAGCTGTACGAGCAGTACTTC | CASSSLGQLYEQYF
NA | NA | TRBJ1-2 | TRBV20-1 | TGCAGTGCTAGTTGGCGGGCTAGGAACTATGGCTACACCTTC | CSASWRARNYGYTF
TRBD2 | NA | TRBJ2-5 | TRBV29-1 | TGCAGCGTTACCCGAGCGGGAGAGGGGGAGACCCAGTACTTC | CSVTRAGEGETQYF
NA | NA | TRBJ2-5 | TRBV27 | TGTGCCAGCAGTTTAAGCCGCGGGGCCACCCTATGGTACTTC | CASSLSRGATLWYF
NA | NA | TRBJ2-1 | TRBV10-3 | TGTGCCACCAACAGGGGGGGATACAATGAGCAGTTCTTC | CATNRGGYNEQFF
TRBD2 | NA | TRBJ2-7 | TRBV7-9 | TGTGCCAGCAGCCATGGACTAGCGAATTCCTACGAGCAGTACTTC | CASSHGLANSYEQYF
TRBD1 | few | TRBJ2-7 | TRBV7-8 | TGTGCCAGCAGCCTTAGGGTGGACAGGGGAGGCGAGCAGTACTTC | CASSLRVDRGGEQYF
NA | NA | TRBJ1-2 | TRBV6-2/TRBV6-3 | TGTGCCAGCAGTTACAAGGGGTCCTTTGGCTACACCTTC | CASSYKGSFGYTF
TRBD1 | NA | TRBJ1-4 | TRBV25-1 | TGTGCCAGCAGTTGGGACAGGGGCGAAAAACTGTTTTTT | CASSWDRGEKLFF
TRBD1 | NA | TRBJ2-7 | TRBV12-3/TRBV12-4 | TGTGCCAGCACCTATACGACAGGGACAGGCCACGAGCAGTACTTC | CASTYTTGTGHEQYF
NA | NA | TRBJ2-7 | TRBV5-5 | TGTGCCAGCAGCTTGGATTACAGCCGAAACGAGCAGTACTTC | CASSLDYSRNEQYF
NA | NA | TRBJ2-7 | TRBV12-3/TRBV12-4 | TGTGCCAGCAGTCCGACTAGAATCCACGAGCAGTACTTC | CASSPTRIHEQYF
TRBD1 | few | TRBJ2-7 | TRBV6-1 | TGTGCCAGCTTGGGACAGATCTACGAGCAGTACTTC | CASLGQIYEQYF
TRBD2 | NA | TRBJ2-7 | TRBV20-1 | TGCAGTGCTACCTACGTGACTAGCGGAACCTACAATGAGCAGTACTTC | CSATYVTSGTYNEQYF
TRBD2 | NA | TRBJ2-7 | TRBV6-6 | TGTGCCAGCAGCCAAGAAGCGGGTCCGGGGGGCGAGCAGTACTTC | CASSQEAGPGGEQYF
NA | NA | TRBJ1-6 | TRBV12-3/TRBV12-4 | TGTGCCAGCAGTTTATCGGGAGGCAGGTCACCCCCCCACTTT | CASSLSGGRSPPHF
NA | NA | TRBJ2-7 | TRBV28 | TGTGCCAGCAGGCCACATAGTTTCAACGAGCAGTACTTC | CASRPHSFNEQYF